These 13 T cell receptor beta chains originate from one sample sequenced in a study of control samples from healthy donors and cancer patients. Repertoires were generated with immunoSEQ multiplex PCR, while TCRdb's copy carries only in-frame clones and drops some. The table records 120,000 to 150,000 clones, around 90% of them present only once. Sequenced material: blood. Source of these receptors: a man younger than 40 in good health.

The chain is built from TRBV14 and TRBJ2-3; D could derive from TRBD1 or TRBD2 (5 bases each). V lost 1 base and J 5 bases, leaving 10 bases between the germline ends. CDR1 and CDR2 from the germline V gene are SGHDN and FVKESK. This CDR3 is built from 14 residues. The CDR3 DNA reads as TGTGCCAGCAGCCAAGGAGGGGCAGGAGATACGCAGTATTTT. It is translated as CASSQGGAGDTQYF.

The chain is built from TRBV11-3 and TRBJ2-3, with TRBD2 matching 12 bases. The germline V gene encodes CDR1 SGHNT and CDR2 YENEEA. The V gene end was trimmed by 5 bases and the J gene end by 2 bases; junction bases not matched to a gene: 5. CDR3 length: 16 residues. In DNA form, the CDR3 reads TGTGCCAGCAGCCTAGGACTAGCGGGAATCACAGATACGCAGTATTTT. Its protein product is CASSLGLAGITDTQYF.

In nucleotides, the CDR3 is TGTGCCAGCCGGGACTGGAACTACGAGCAGTACTTC. It codes for CASRDWNYEQYF. This chain connects TRBV2 to TRBJ2-7; TRBD2 is a possible D gene (6 bases). V shed 8 bases and J shed 3 bases, with 11 bases lying between them. The CDR3 length is 12 residues. Germline V gives CDR1 SNHLY, CDR2 FYNNEI.

This chain links TRBV6-5 with TRBJ1-5; possibly TRBD1 for D (5 bases). V was trimmed by 0 bases and J by 6 bases, leaving 12 bases between them. CDR3 length equals 15 residues. CDR1 is MNHEY, CDR2 SVGAGI, per germline. In DNA, the CDR3 is TGTGCCAGCAGTTACTCGACGCGGGGGGGTCAGCCCCAGCATTTT. It yields the protein CASSYSTRGGQPQHF.

The chain links TRBV5-4 to TRBJ2-7, with D possibly TRBD2 on 6 matching bases. Germline assignment: CDR1 SGHNT and CDR2 YYREEE (reference sequence). This CDR3 has 14 residues. V lost 4 bases, J lost 2 bases, and 13 bases lay in between. In nucleotides, the CDR3 is TGTGCCAGCAGCCACGGAGGGCAAGCCTACGAGCAGTACTTC. This encodes CASSHGGQAYEQYF.

The chain couples TRBV29-1 to TRBJ1-2; D might be TRBD1 (6 bases). V lost 3 bases and J lost 8, with 19 bases in between. The V gene's germline CDR1 is SQVTM and CDR2 ANQGSEA. The CDR3 is 14 residues long. The CDR3 here is CSVDSPGSRGGYTF. The CDR3 nucleotides read TGCAGCGTTGATAGTCCAGGCTCGAGGGGGGGCTACACCTTC.

In this sample, this clone turned up once. The chain employs TRBV12-5 and TRBJ2-1, with 7 bases that match TRBD2. The CDR3 runs to 15 residues. In germline, CDR1 is LGHNT, CDR2 FRNRAP. The J segment lost 6 bases and the V segment lost 0 bases, leaving 5 bases of the junction unmatched. CDR3 protein: CASGLVGGSGNEQFF. CDR3 bases: TGTGCTAGTGGTTTGGTAGGCGGGAGTGGCAATGAGCAGTTCTTC.

The chain links TRBV12-3 or TRBV12-4 to TRBJ2-3; D remains unclear. Trimming shortened V by 2 bases and J by 5 bases, and 8 bases separated the two germline ends. The CDR3 is 13 amino acids. The CDR3 protein is CASSLNDGDTQYF. In nucleotides, the CDR3 is TGTGCCAGCAGTTTAAACGACGGAGATACGCAGTATTTT.

This clone was seen a few times. The rearrangement uses TRBV9 and TRBJ2-6; 9 nucleotides align to TRBD1. The V and J ends lost 3 bases and 3 bases, in that order; junction bases with no gene match: 7. The CDR3 has 17 residues. Per the germline V gene, CDR1 is SGDLS and CDR2 is YYNGEE. The CDR3 loop is CASSAGQGRGGANVLTF. CDR3 coding DNA: TGTGCCAGCAGCGCGGGACAGGGTAGAGGTGGGGCCAACGTCCTGACTTTC.

The chain has TRBV7-2 and TRBJ2-3, with D possibly TRBD1 on 5 matching bases. Per germline, CDR1 SGHTA and CDR2 FQGNSA. Deletions cut 2 bases from V and 3 bases from J, with 9 bases between. CDR3 length: 14 amino acids. The CDR3: CASSLQGETDTQYF. DNA for the CDR3: TGTGCCAGCAGCTTACAGGGTGAAACAGATACGCAGTATTTT.

The chain couples TRBV5-1 to TRBJ1-2; D is uncertain. CDR3 length: 13 residues. Germline V gene lookup returns CDR1 SGHRS and CDR2 YFSETQ. Trimming removed 0 bases from V and 4 bases from J, with 7 bases in between. The CDR3 DNA reads TGCGCCAGCAGCTTGGGCGGGATCTATGGCTACACCTTC. Its translation is CASSLGGIYGYTF.

As regards this clone: The same CDR3 arises from other DNA sequences in this sample as well. The DNA of the CDR3 is TGCGCCAGCAGCCAAGAGGCTGAAACTGAAGCTTTCTTT. Its protein product is CASSQEAETEAFF. V gene TRBV4-3 combines with J gene TRBJ1-1, with D hard to call. V was shortened by 0 bases and J by 5 bases, with 7 bases between the two germline ends. Germline-derived CDR1 and CDR2 are LGHNA and YSLEER. CDR3 length: 13 residues.

The chain employs TRBV3-1 (or the pseudogene TRBV3-2) and TRBJ2-5, with no clear D. The V gene lost 0 bases and the J gene lost 6 bases, with 14 bases spanning the gap. Germline CDR1 reads LGHDT; CDR2 reads YNNKEL (reference sequence). The CDR3 runs 15 residues. This CDR3 is CASSQDTLLGKTQYF. The CDR3 nucleotides are TGTGCCAGCAGCCAAGATACCCTCCTTGGCAAGACCCAGTACTTC.